These 16 T cell receptor beta chains originate from one sample sequenced in a study of cytomegalovirus exposure and HLA in healthy donors. Amplification used 60 Vbeta primers and 13 Jbeta primers. Here immunoSEQ multiplex PCR was the method, and the copy in TCRdb shows in-frame clones only, minus some. Found here are some 130,000 clones, approximately 85% of them singletons; the top ten hold about 7%. Sequenced material: PBMCs. The receptor source for this set is a woman under 40 in good health and CMV-seropositive.

The rearrangement links TRBV15 to TRBJ2-2; perhaps TRBD1 as D (5 bases). V was pared by 1 base and J by 9 bases, with 9 bases between. Germline lookup yields CDR1 LNHNV and CDR2 YYDKDF (reference sequence). The CDR3 runs to 13 residues. The CDR3 loop reads CATSRAGQRELFF. The CDR3 DNA reads TGTGCCACCAGCAGAGCAGGGCAGCGGGAGCTGTTTTTT.

A single count supports this clone. The J gene is TRBJ1-6, the V gene TRBV19, with a weak D call TRBD1 (6 bases). Trimming removed 6 bases at V and 6 bases at J, with 15 bases between. CDR3 length: 15 amino acids. Per the germline V gene, CDR1 is LNHDA and CDR2 is SQIVND (reference sequence). The CDR3 protein is CASSDEQGFNSPLHF. The CDR3 DNA reads as TGTGCCAGTAGCGACGAACAGGGTTTTAATTCACCCCTCCACTTT.

The chain couples TRBV5-1 to TRBJ2-1, with 14 bases matching TRBD2. The V segment lost 4 bases and the J segment 5 bases; nucleotides outside the gene matches: 5. Germline-derived CDR1 and CDR2 are SGHRS and YFSETQ. The CDR3 covers 16 residues. The CDR3 DNA sequence: TGCGCCAGCAGCCCATTGACTAGCGGGAGGGACAATGAGCAGTTCTTC. As protein: CASSPLTSGRDNEQFF.

The rearrangement joins TRBV9 to TRBJ1-5; the D is unclear. Germline V gene data show CDR1 as SGDLS and CDR2 as YYNGEE. The CDR3 contains 13 residues. V was pared by 0 bases and J by 6 bases, with 7 bases between. The CDR3 DNA is TGTGCCAGCAGCGTAGACCCCGGTCAGCCCCAGCATTTT. It specifies CASSVDPGQPQHF. The full variable domain, with the rest looked up from reference TRBV9 and TRBJ1-5, is DSGVTQTPKHLITATGQRVTLRCSPRSGDLSVYWYQQSLDQGLQFLIQYYNGEERAKGNILERFSAQQFPDLHSELNLSSLELGDSALYFCASSVDPGQPQHFGDGTRLSIL.

This rearrangement joins TRBV5-1 to TRBJ2-7; a weak D match, TRBD2 (6 bases). This CDR3 is built from 13 residues. Germline lookup yields CDR1 SGHRS and CDR2 YFSETQ. With 2 bases removed from V and 1 base from J, the gap between germline ends came to 7 bases. The CDR3 spells CASSFGTSYEQYF. As DNA, the CDR3 is TGCGCCAGCAGCTTCGGGACTTCCTACGAGCAGTACTTC. Complete variable domain (other parts from reference TRBV5-1 and TRBJ2-7): KAGVTQTPRYLIKTRGQQVTLSCSPISGHRSVSWYQQTPGQGLQFLFEYFSETQRNKGNFPGRFSGRQFSNSRSEMNVSTLELGDSALYLCASSFGTSYEQYFGPGTRLTVT.

In regard to this clone: An end of the junction differs from the germline gene, which may be a read error. V usage is TRBV5-8 and J usage is TRBJ1-1; possibly TRBD1 for D (6 bases). This CDR3 region has 16 residues. CDR1 and CDR2 from the germline V gene are SGHTS and YDEGEE. The CDR3 region has the DNA TGTGCCAGCACCTTGGATCTTACAGGGCTGAACACTGAAGCTTTCTTT. It specifies CASTLDLTGLNTEAFF. Combining the CDR3 with reference TRBV5-8 and TRBJ1-1 gives the whole variable domain EAGVTQSPTHLIKTRGQQATLRCSPISGHTSVYWYQQALGLGLQFLLWYDEGEERNRGNFPPRFSGRQFPNYSSELNVNALELEDSALYLCASTLDLTGLNTEAFFGQGTRLTVV.

The V gene is TRBV5-4, the J gene TRBJ1-1; 9 bases agree with TRBD1. CDR1 and CDR2 from the germline V gene are SGHNT and YYREEE (reference sequence). The CDR3 is 17 amino acids. The J segment lost 1 base and the V segment lost 0 bases, leaving 7 bases of the junction unmatched. CDR3 in DNA: TGTGCCAGCAGCTTGGGAGGGACAGGGATTGAGAACACTGAAGCTTTCTTT. Residues: CASSLGGTGIENTEAFF.

The genes are TRBV12-5 and TRBJ2-3; the D gene is possibly TRBD1 (5 bases). Germline V gene sequence: CDR1 LGHNT, CDR2 FRNRAP. Trimming stripped 0 bases from V and 0 bases from J, with 13 bases between. CDR3 size: 17 residues. CDR3 protein: CASGLVQVGFSTDTQYF. Here the CDR3 DNA reads TGTGCTAGTGGTTTGGTACAGGTGGGCTTCAGCACAGATACGCAGTATTTT.

This clone was detected a few times. One end of the junction varies from germline; a read error may be responsible. The V call is TRBV28, the J call TRBJ1-1; no reliable D call. Germline V CDR1 and CDR2: MDHEN, SYDVKM. This CDR3 is 14 amino acids long. Here the CDR3 DNA reads TGTGCCAGCAGGCCTGGCGGGGTGAACCCTGAAGCTTTCTTT. Translated, it gives CASRPGGVNPEAFF. Full variable domain (rest looked up from reference TRBV28 and TRBJ1-1): DVKVTQSSRYLVKRTGEKVFLECVQDMDHENMFWYRQDPGLGLRLIYFSYDVKMKEKGDIPEGYSVSREKKERFSLILESASTNQTSMYLCASRPGGVNPEAFFGQGTRLTVV.

The V and J genes are TRBV30 and TRBJ1-4, with 8 bases matching TRBD1. The V and J ends lost 6 bases and 6 bases, in that order; junction bases with no gene match: 6. Looked up from germline, CDR1 is GTSNPN and CDR2 is SVGIG (reference sequence). This CDR3 comprises 13 residues. In DNA, the CDR3 is TGTGCCTGTCCACAGGGGGTGGATGAAAAACTGTTTTTT. Protein sequence: CACPQGVDEKLFF.

The V gene is TRBV14, the J gene TRBJ1-2; 8 nucleotides align to TRBD1. CDR1 and CDR2 from the germline V gene are SGHDN and FVKESK. V shed 7 bases, J shed 5 bases, and the junction held 9 bases outside the gene matches. The CDR3 is made up of 14 amino acids. CDR3 in amino acids: CASKRQGKRYGYTF. CDR3 nucleotide sequence: TGTGCCAGCAAGAGACAGGGGAAACGGTATGGCTACACCTTC. Drawing the rest from reference TRBV14 and TRBJ1-2, the complete variable domain is EAGVTQFPSHSVIEKGQTVTLRCDPISGHDNLYWYRRVMGKEIKFLLHFVKESKQDESGMPNNRFLAERTGGTYSTLKVQPAELEDSGVYFCASKRQGKRYGYTFGSGTRLTVV.

The V and J genes are TRBV7-3 and TRBJ2-1; 16 nucleotides match TRBD2. Germline values: CDR1 SGHTA, CDR2 FQGTGA. The CDR3 runs 18 residues. The J segment lost 3 bases and the V segment lost 6 bases, leaving 8 bases of the junction unmatched. The CDR3 loop reads CASSPGLAGGLSYNEQFF. The CDR3 nucleotides are TGTGCCAGCAGTCCGGGACTAGCGGGGGGGCTGAGCTACAATGAGCAGTTCTTC.

Only one count was recorded for this clone. The genes are TRBV5-1 and TRBJ1-1, with 7 bases aligning to TRBD1. Trimming took 5 bases from V and 2 from J; bases not matched to a gene: 12. This CDR3 region has 16 residues. Germline CDR1 and CDR2: SGHRS and YFSETQ. CDR3 loop: CASRYRGGSGNTEAFF. CDR3 nucleotide sequence: TGCGCCAGCAGGTACAGGGGAGGCAGCGGAAACACTGAAGCTTTCTTT.

There are a few counts of this clone. The chain combines TRBV5-4 with TRBJ2-3; TRBD2 aligns across 11 bases. The CDR3 sequence is 17 residues long. Germline assignment: CDR1 SGHNT and CDR2 YYREEE (reference sequence). With V trimmed by 4 bases and J by 2 bases, 9 bases remained unmatched. CDR3 amino acids: CASSLNLAGGTTDTQYF. CDR3 nucleotides: TGTGCCAGCAGCCTAAATCTAGCGGGGGGAACCACAGATACGCAGTATTTT.

The J gene is TRBJ2-7, the V gene TRBV28; D may be TRBD2 (7 bases). This CDR3 has 16 residues. The V and J ends lost 7 bases and 0 bases respectively, with 19 bases between them. Germline CDR1 is MDHEN and CDR2 is SYDVKM. As DNA, the CDR3 is TGTGCCAGCACCCCCTGGGGGCGGGGGCTCTCCTACGAGCAGTACTTC. It specifies CASTPWGRGLSYEQYF.

This clone has just a few counts. The gene calls are TRBV9 and TRBJ1-4; the D gene is possibly TRBD1 (5 bases). The germline V gene encodes CDR1 SGDLS and CDR2 YYNGEE. The CDR3 consists of 19 residues. The germline V and J ends were trimmed by 3 bases and 0 bases, with 21 bases remaining between them. Here the CDR3 reads CASSASPEAGVATNEKLFF. In nucleotides, the CDR3 is TGTGCCAGCAGCGCTTCCCCCGAGGCGGGGGTAGCAACTAATGAAAAACTGTTTTTT.